What follows are 12 T cell receptor beta chains derived from one specimen sequenced in a study of shared clonotypes between healthy human individuals (TCRdb year 2020). The library was produced with the immunoSEQ multiplex PCR assay. Here the immuneACCESS table is served through TCRdb, limited to in-frame sequences with V and J called. Missing clones are a known gap in these copies; in checked studies unresolved V genes cover under half, and the rest lacks a known reason. The sample contains some 1,100,000 clones, approximately 80% of them found a single time. The ten largest make up 0.52% of the sample. What was sequenced was memory CD4+ T cells from PBMCs. The cell subset or site label here, explained by the study, means: CD45RA-negative fraction. Receptors originate from a man aged 18-30 years in good health. Some clones in this sample may be carry-over from other donors' samples.

The rearrangement uses TRBV29-1 and TRBJ2-3; D might be TRBD2 (6 bases). Per the germline V gene, CDR1 is SQVTM and CDR2 is ANQGSEA. Trimming left V 2 bases short and J 6 bases short, with 12 bases between. CDR3 length: 13 residues. The chain's CDR3 is CSVERQGGDTQYF. The CDR3 bases are TGCAGCGTTGAAAGGCAGGGAGGCGATACGCAGTATTTT.

V and J are TRBV28 and TRBJ2-1; the D gene could be TRBD1 or TRBD2 (5 bases each). V was pared by 6 bases and J by 10 bases, with 25 bases between. Per the germline V gene, CDR1 is MDHEN and CDR2 is SYDVKM. CDR3 length: 16 amino acids. CDR3 DNA sequence: TGTGCCAGCAGGATTGTGGGGGTTTCAGGGCAATGGGAGCAGTTCTTC. It translates to CASRIVGVSGQWEQFF.

This clone showed up just once. The rearrangement uses TRBV7-6 and TRBJ2-6; the D is unclear. The CDR3 runs to 14 residues. Trimming left V 5 bases short and J 1 base short, with 6 bases between. Germline values: CDR1 SGHVS, CDR2 FNYEAQ. Here the CDR3 reads CASSAPSGANVLTF. The CDR3 DNA is TGTGCCAGCAGCGCCCCATCTGGGGCCAACGTCCTGACTTTC.

This clone was observed once. V is TRBV28 and J is TRBJ2-7; 13 bases agree with TRBD2. CDR1 and CDR2 from the germline V gene are MDHEN and SYDVKM. The CDR3 is made up of 19 amino acids. V trimming: 4 bases; J trimming: 3 bases; junction bases outside the gene matches: 15. CDR3 DNA sequence: TGTGCCAGCAGTTCTCCGTCGACAACCCGGACTAGCGGGAGCTACGAGCAGTACTTC. Its protein product is CASSSPSTTRTSGSYEQYF.

Points on this clone: The sample contains more than one DNA sequence encoding this CDR3. J is TRBJ2-7 and V is TRBV20-1; D gene unclear. V was trimmed by 0 bases and J by 6 bases, leaving 6 bases between them. Looked up from germline, CDR1 is DFQATT and CDR2 is SNEGSKA (reference sequence). The CDR3 is 11 amino acids. The CDR3 region is CSARDRGEQYF. In DNA form, the CDR3 reads TGCAGTGCTAGAGATAGAGGCGAGCAGTACTTC.

The V and J genes are TRBV11-2 and TRBJ1-2; the D is unclear. CDR3 length: 14 amino acids. The V and J ends lost 6 bases and 8 bases respectively, with 19 bases between them. Germline V gives CDR1 SGHAT, CDR2 FQNNGV. The CDR3: CASRSPRYPIGYTF. DNA for the CDR3: TGTGCCAGCAGAAGCCCGCGGTACCCTATCGGCTACACCTTC.

The sample holds a few counts of this clone. This chain connects TRBV5-4 to TRBJ2-2, with 7 bases identical to TRBD1. V shed 5 bases and J 4 bases; nucleotides not matched to a gene: 11. The germline CDR1 and CDR2 sequences are SGHNT and YYREEE (reference sequence). The CDR3 loop spans 16 amino acids. This CDR3 is CASRAPGQWSTGELFF. CDR3 nucleotides: TGTGCCAGCAGGGCCCCGGGACAGTGGTCCACCGGGGAGCTGTTTTTT.

The V call is TRBV2, the J call TRBJ1-4, with TRBD1 matching 9 bases. The V gene's germline CDR1 is SNHLY and CDR2 FYNNEI. The V gene end was trimmed by 6 bases and the J gene end by 7 bases; junction bases not matched to a gene: 9. This CDR3 contains 15 residues. In DNA, the CDR3 is TGTGCCAGCAGCGAGAACAGGGGGCGTATTGAAAAACTGTTTTTT. This sequence encodes CASSENRGRIEKLFF. The whole variable domain, remainder taken from reference TRBV2 and TRBJ1-4, is EPEVTQTPSHQVTQMGQEVILRCVPISNHLYFYWYRQILGQKVEFLVSFYNNEISEKSEIFDDQFSVERPDGSNFTLKIRSTKLEDSAMYFCASSENRGRIEKLFFGSGTQLSVL.

This clone was seen a single time. The chain employs TRBV5-3 and TRBJ2-2, with 11 bases matching TRBD1. TRBV5-3 is flagged as an ORF with uncertain function. With 4 bases clipped from V and 5 bases from J, the junction kept 7 bases outside the gene matches. This CDR3 comprises 16 residues. CDR3 DNA: TGTGCCAGAAGCAACCGGACAGGGGGCAGGACCGGGGAGCTGTTTTTT. Residues: CARSNRTGGRTGELFF.

The V and J genes are TRBV6-1 and TRBJ2-1; 7 bases align to TRBD2. Germline V gene data show CDR1 as MNHNS and CDR2 as SASEGT. Unmatched junction bases numbered 3, after V lost 4 bases and J lost 0 bases. There are 15 residues in the CDR3. The CDR3 sequence is CASSAGGSSYNEQFF. CDR3 coding DNA: TGTGCCAGCAGTGCGGGCGGGAGCTCCTACAATGAGCAGTTCTTC.

The chain combines TRBV9 with TRBJ1-3; TRBD1 is a possible D gene (5 bases). CDR1 and CDR2 from the germline V gene are SGDLS and YYNGEE. This CDR3 has 15 amino acids. Trimming removed 3 bases at V and 0 bases at J, with 10 bases between. As DNA, the CDR3 is TGTGCCAGCAGCGGTAGAGGGGACTCTGGAAACACCATATATTTT. Its protein is CASSGRGDSGNTIYF.

This sequence joins TRBV30 and TRBJ2-4; D is possibly TRBD2 (5 bases). CDR1 is GTSNPN, CDR2 SVGIG, per germline (reference sequence). The CDR3 is 14 residues long. V was pared by 3 bases and J by 4 bases, with 13 bases between. The DNA of the CDR3 is TGTGCCTGGAGCCCGTCTGGACTTAAAAACATTCAGTACTTC. This translates into CAWSPSGLKNIQYF.